This T cell receptor beta chain was identified in a study of blood T cell repertoires in COVID-19. Only in-frame clones appear in the TCRdb table, and some are missing; sequencing was by immunoSEQ multiplex PCR. The data hold roughly 280,000 clones, with around 90% observed a single time. The V end lost 5 bases, the J end lost 8 bases, and 21 bases lay between the germline ends. The CDR3 is 15 amino acids. Germline assignment: CDR1 SEHNR and CDR2 FQNEAQ (reference sequence). This receptor was obtained from a man aged 45-60 years with acute or convalescent COVID-19. This chain connects TRBV7-9 to TRBJ1-1; D may be TRBD1 (6 bases). Sequencing was carried out using peripheral blood. In DNA form, the CDR3 reads TGTGCCAGCAGCCTGCACGACGGGACAAAGCAAGAAGCTTTCTTT. Translated: CASSLHDGTKQEAFF.